This T cell receptor beta chain was identified in a study of CD8 T cells in ankylosing spondylitis. CDR1 SGHRS and CDR2 YFSETQ come from the germline V gene. V shed 4 bases and J 1 base; nucleotides not matched to a gene: 1. The length of the CDR3 is 15 residues. A single record per CDR3 protein comes from TCRdb applying MiXCR to the 5' RACE reads. The sample contains some 92,000 distinct CDR3 sequences, approximately 30% of which appear only once. Sequencing used blood, either unsorted or a sorted T cell fraction (not recorded which). This chain connects TRBV5-1 to TRBJ2-5; 13 positions match TRBD2. The sequence derives from a male donor with ankylosing spondylitis or in good health (not recorded which). CDR3 nucleotide sequence: TGCGCCAGCAGCCGACTAGCGGGGGGCCAAGAGACCCAGTACTTC. Amino acid sequence: CASSRLAGGQETQYF. The complete variable domain, with remaining parts taken from reference TRBV5-1 and TRBJ2-5, reads KAGVTQTPRYLIKTRGQQVTLSCSPISGHRSVSWYQQTPGQGLQFLFEYFSETQRNKGNFPGRFSGRQFSNSRSEMNVSTLELGDSALYLCASSRLAGGQETQYFGPGTRLLVL.